This TCR beta chain derives from a study of blood T cells in healthy people across ages. With a J-beta primer mix and a sample-barcoded 5' primer, a second PCR ran about 7 to 12 cycles. One entry per CDR3 protein, called by TCRdb with MiXCR from the 5' RACE reads. The profile shows approximately 810,000 distinct CDR3 sequences, more than 25% of them singletons. At least 5.5 micrograms of total RNA were extracted per sample. This clonotype was seen a few times. Its antigen is unknown. A much larger clone lies one base from this, so it may be a read error. V was clipped by 0 bases and J by 9 bases, with 14 bases between them. CDR3 length: 13 residues. Germline V gene sequence: CDR1 SQVTM, CDR2 ANQGSEA. General observations from the study: Nothing was known about donor CMV status, and this possibly confounded expanded clonotype changes.

The chain combines TRBV29-1 with TRBJ1-2; D gene uncertain. The clonotype originates from a woman of 80 years or more in good health. Sequencing was carried out using blood. The CDR3 DNA sequence: TGCAGCGTTGAAGATTGGTCAAGCTCTAGCTACACCTTC. Translated: CSVEDWSSSSYTF.